Listed here are 32 T cell receptor beta chains from one sample, sequenced in a study of T-cell memory formation after mild COVID-19. TCRdb re-called the 5' RACE reads through MiXCR, storing one row per CDR3 protein. Of fewer than 400,000 distinct CDR3 sequences in the sample, roughly 15% were seen once. The sample taken for sequencing was PBMCs or a T cell subset sorted from them (not recorded which). The origin of the receptors is a man aged 18 to 30 who had mild COVID-19 (a few samples of this study predate the infection). Cell type and time point are not known.

This chain connects TRBV5-1 to TRBJ2-4; D could derive from TRBD1 or TRBD2 (5 bases each). Germline V CDR1 and CDR2: SGHRS, YFSETQ. This CDR3 has 14 residues. V was shortened by 0 bases and J by 7 bases, with 11 bases between the two germline ends. CDR3 nucleotides: TGCGCCAGCAGCTTGGTTGAGGGGATCAACATTCAGTACTTC. Translated: CASSLVEGINIQYF. Combining the CDR3 with reference TRBV5-1 and TRBJ2-4 gives the whole variable domain KAGVTQTPRYLIKTRGQQVTLSCSPISGHRSVSWYQQTPGQGLQFLFEYFSETQRNKGNFPGRFSGRQFSNSRSEMNVSTLELGDSALYLCASSLVEGINIQYFGAGTRLSVL.

The genes are TRBV12-3 or TRBV12-4 and TRBJ2-2, with 7 bases aligning to TRBD1. V lost 6 bases and J lost 5; bases outside the gene matches: 3. This CDR3 is built from 13 residues. The CDR3 here is CASRGQPTGELFF. As DNA, the CDR3 is TGTGCCAGCAGGGGACAGCCTACCGGGGAGCTGTTTTTT.

This clonotype showed up many times. The rearrangement links TRBV11-2 to TRBJ2-5; the D is unclear. V was cut by 3 bases and J by 3 bases, with 5 bases left in between. The CDR3 runs 12 residues. Germline values: CDR1 SGHAT, CDR2 FQNNGV. The CDR3 DNA is TGTGCCAGCAGCTTCCGGGAAGAGACCCAGTACTTC. Encoded protein: CASSFREETQYF.

V gene TRBV5-5 combines with J gene TRBJ1-6, with a weak D call TRBD1 (5 bases). In germline, CDR1 is SGHKS, CDR2 YYEKEE (reference sequence). V gave up 7 bases and J gave up 2 bases, with 10 bases separating them. The CDR3 is made up of 14 amino acids. The CDR3 here is CASLSGAYNSPLHF. Written as DNA, the CDR3 is TGTGCCAGCCTCTCGGGGGCCTATAATTCACCCCTCCACTTT.

This clonotype appeared a few times. This chain joins TRBV6-5 and TRBJ2-6; D could derive from TRBD1 or TRBD2 (5 bases each). Germline CDR1 is MNHEY and CDR2 is SVGAGI. The CDR3 is 17 amino acids. With 8 bases removed from V and 0 bases from J, the gap between germline ends came to 17 bases. Written as DNA, the CDR3 is TGTGCCAGCGGCGAGGGGAGTCAAAGCTCTGGGGCCAACGTCCTGACTTTC. This translates into CASGEGSQSSGANVLTF.

There are a few counts of this clonotype. The CDR3 loop is CAALPGQGRWRGTGELFF. The DNA of the CDR3 is TGTGCCGCGCTACCGGGACAGGGTCGTTGGCGTGGCACCGGGGAGCTGTTTTTT. This chain links TRBV6-2 or TRBV6-3 with TRBJ2-2; 9 positions match TRBD1. The CDR3 is made up of 18 amino acids. The V segment lost 11 bases and the J segment 4 bases; nucleotides outside the gene matches: 20. Germline CDR1 reads MNHEY; CDR2 reads SVGEGT.

The chain links TRBV4-3 to TRBJ1-6; tentative D call: TRBD1 (6 bases). CDR1 and CDR2 (germline): LGHNA, YSLEER. The CDR3 is made up of 16 amino acids. V dropped 1 base and J dropped 6 bases, with 13 bases sitting between them. In nucleotides, the CDR3 is TGCGCCAGCAGCCAAGTCCGGGCAGGGGTTAATTCACCCCTCCACTTT. This gives the protein CASSQVRAGVNSPLHF.

This clonotype was detected a few times. This chain links TRBV20-1 with TRBJ2-3, with 11 bases fitting TRBD2. In germline, CDR1 is DFQATT, CDR2 SNEGSKA (reference sequence). With V trimmed by 1 base and J by 3 bases, 9 bases remained unmatched. This CDR3 comprises 17 residues. The CDR3 DNA sequence: TGCAGTGCTAGAGTAGCGGGGGGGCGTCTGAGGACAGATACGCAGTATTTT. Amino acid sequence: CSARVAGGRLRTDTQYF.

The table lists this clonotype with a few counts. The chain links TRBV27 to TRBJ2-7; D unclear. The CDR3 spans 13 residues. In germline, CDR1 is MNHEY, CDR2 SMNVEV (reference sequence). Trimming cost V 7 bases and J 5 bases, with 15 bases left between them. CDR3 sequence (DNA): TGTGCCAGCAACACCCTCGAGGTCCACGAGCAGTACGTC. Its protein is CASNTLEVHEQYV.

The sample holds a few counts of this clonotype. The rearrangement uses TRBV7-2 and TRBJ2-3; D gene unclear. The CDR3 totals 16 residues. Germline V gene data show CDR1 as SGHTA and CDR2 as FQGNSA. Trimming shortened V by 2 bases and J by 2 bases, and 14 bases separated the two germline ends. The CDR3 region has the DNA TGTGCCAGCAGCTTACCTCCGGAGCACCACACAGATACGCAGTATTTT. Amino acids: CASSLPPEHHTDTQYF.

This clonotype was found once. The chain uses TRBV4-1 and TRBJ1-1; D gene unclear. Trimming stripped 0 bases from V and 5 bases from J, with 10 bases between. There are 14 residues in the CDR3. Germline CDR1 and CDR2: MGHRA and YSYEKL. CDR3 sequence: CASSQDKGRTEAFF. The DNA of the CDR3 is TGCGCCAGCAGCCAAGATAAGGGTAGGACTGAAGCTTTCTTT.

The chain combines TRBV2 with TRBJ1-5, with D unclear. CDR3 length equals 15 residues. Per germline, CDR1 SNHLY and CDR2 FYNNEI. The V gene lost 2 bases and the J gene lost 7 bases, with 15 bases spanning the gap. The CDR3 DNA reads TGTGCCAGCAGTGAATCTAGTGGGCGCGGACAGCCCCAGCATTTT. It specifies CASSESSGRGQPQHF.

The genes are TRBV29-1 and TRBJ2-3; 12 bases align to TRBD2. The CDR3 covers 15 residues. V lost 6 bases, J lost 8 bases, and 12 bases stayed unmatched. Germline CDR1 SQVTM, CDR2 ANQGSEA. The CDR3 is CSVLGLAGTGGTQYF. The CDR3 bases are TGCAGCGTCTTAGGACTAGCGGGGACGGGGGGTACGCAGTATTTT.

This clonotype has only a few counts. The chain employs TRBV5-1 and TRBJ2-3, with D maybe TRBD2 (6 bases). Germline V lookup: CDR1 SGHRS, CDR2 YFSETQ. The CDR3 length is 16 residues. Trimming removed 4 bases at V and 0 bases at J, with 15 bases between. The DNA for the CDR3 is TGCGCCAGCAGCCGTCGAAGGAGCGGGAGCACAGATACGCAGTATTTT. It encodes CASSRRRSGSTDTQYF.

The genes are TRBV7-2 and TRBJ1-3; perhaps TRBD1 as D (6 bases). Deletions cut 5 bases from V and 9 bases from J, with 23 bases between. Germline lookup yields CDR1 SGHTA and CDR2 FQGNSA. CDR3 size: 16 residues. The DNA for the CDR3 is TGTGCCAGCAGCCCCATGAGGGGGGCTCAGGAGGGCACCATATATTTT. Its translation: CASSPMRGAQEGTIYF.

This clonotype counts as medium-sized (0.01 to 0.1%). The rearrangement uses TRBV6-2 or TRBV6-3 and TRBJ2-7; D is tentatively TRBD1 or TRBD2 (6 bases each). Germline V lookup: CDR1 MNHEY, CDR2 SVGEGT. The CDR3 extends over 12 amino acids. The V end lost 7 bases, the J end lost 4 bases, and 11 bases lay between the germline ends. The CDR3, as DNA: TGTGCCAGCATCGGGGGCGAATACGAGCAGTACTTC. The encoded protein is CASIGGEYEQYF.

In its sample, this clonotype was seen many times. This rearrangement joins TRBV6-2 or TRBV6-3 to TRBJ2-3; a weak D match, TRBD2 (6 bases). The CDR3 has 14 residues. The germline CDR1 and CDR2 sequences are MNHEY and SVGEGT. V was clipped by 4 bases and J by 2 bases, with 10 bases between them. CDR3 amino acids: CASSFGGATDTQYF. CDR3 coding DNA: TGTGCCAGCAGTTTTGGAGGGGCCACAGATACGCAGTATTTT.

The chain couples TRBV11-1 to TRBJ2-1, with D perhaps TRBD1 (5 bases). CDR3 length: 15 residues. The ends were cut back, 5 bases at V and 2 bases at J, with 13 bases in the middle. Germline V gives CDR1 SGHAT, CDR2 FQDESV (reference sequence). The CDR3 DNA reads as TGTGCCAGCAGCGCTAATGCAGGGCCCTACAATGAGCAGTTCTTC. Translating gives CASSANAGPYNEQFF.

This clonotype was detected a few times. The chain recombines TRBV6-5 with TRBJ2-5, with 11 nucleotides matching TRBD2. CDR1 is MNHEY, CDR2 SVGAGI, per germline. The CDR3 totals 13 residues. Trimming at V came to 6 bases and at J to 7 bases, leaving 4 bases not matched to a gene. The CDR3 DNA reads TGTGCCAGCAGCGAGACTAGCGGGACGACCCAGTACTTC. Translation gives CASSETSGTTQYF.

V is TRBV5-4 and J is TRBJ2-2; tentatively, D is TRBD2 (5 bases). CDR1 is SGHNT and CDR2 is YYREEE in the germline V gene (reference sequence). V shed 4 bases and J shed 4 bases, with 11 bases lying between them. The CDR3 extends over 14 amino acids. CDR3 nucleotide sequence: TGTGCCAGCAGCCCACGGGAAGTCACCGGGGAGCTGTTTTTT. This encodes CASSPREVTGELFF.

V gene TRBV5-5 combines with J gene TRBJ1-1; TRBD1 is a possible D gene (6 bases). Germline-derived CDR1 and CDR2 are SGHKS and YYEKEE (reference sequence). Between the trimmed V and J ends, which lost 3 bases and 0 bases, there was a span of 15 bases. The CDR3 loop spans 16 amino acids. CDR3: CASSSTGGLMNTEAFF. The DNA for the CDR3 is TGTGCCAGCAGCTCGACAGGCGGATTAATGAACACTGAAGCTTTCTTT.

This clonotype was seen a few times. The CDR3: CASSLELAGNTEAFF. CDR3 sequence (DNA): TGTGCCAGCAGCTTAGAACTAGCAGGAAACACTGAAGCTTTCTTT. This chain uses TRBV11-2 with TRBJ1-1; the D is unclear. Trimming removed 0 bases from V and 2 bases from J, with 10 bases in between. CDR3 length: 15 residues. Germline loops: CDR1 SGHAT, CDR2 FQNNGV.

This clonotype was picked up many times. J is TRBJ1-6 and V is TRBV7-6, with D possibly TRBD1 on 5 matching bases. CDR3 length equals 15 residues. CDR1 and CDR2 from the germline V gene are SGHVS and FNYEAQ. Trimming pared 5 bases from V and 7 bases from J, leaving 15 bases between. This chain's CDR3 is CASSAMIRDNSPLHF. CDR3 sequence (DNA): TGTGCCAGCAGCGCCATGATAAGGGACAATTCACCCCTCCACTTT.

This clonotype has ten or more counts. V is TRBV18 and J is TRBJ2-7; D might be TRBD2 (5 bases). V lost 4 bases, J lost 4 bases, and 8 bases lay in between. Germline-derived CDR1 and CDR2 are KGHSH and LQKENI. CDR3 length: 12 amino acids. CDR3 amino acids: CASSRGGYEQYV. The CDR3 nucleotides are TGTGCCAGCTCACGAGGAGGTTACGAGCAGTACGTC.

This chain links TRBV29-1 with TRBJ2-5; 9 positions agree with TRBD1. Per the germline V gene, CDR1 is SQVTM and CDR2 is ANQGSEA. J gave up 4 bases and V 6 bases, and 12 bases lay outside the gene matches. The CDR3 consists of 15 residues. CDR3 sequence reads: CSVKPGQGFPETQYF. CDR3 DNA: TGCAGCGTCAAGCCGGGACAGGGTTTTCCAGAGACCCAGTACTTC.

This clonotype was seen at least ten times. The chain carries TRBV5-8 and TRBJ1-5, with D perhaps matching TRBD1 (5 bases). Trimming stripped 2 bases from V and 2 bases from J, with 14 bases between. In germline, CDR1 is SGHTS, CDR2 YDEGEE. The CDR3 covers 16 residues. CDR3 loop: CASSLWAGIGNQPQHF. The DNA of the CDR3 is TGTGCCAGCAGCTTATGGGCAGGGATAGGCAATCAGCCCCAGCATTTT. The variable domain in full, with the rest retrieved from reference TRBV5-8 and TRBJ1-5, is EAGVTQSPTHLIKTRGQQATLRCSPISGHTSVYWYQQALGLGLQFLLWYDEGEERNRGNFPPRFSGRQFPNYSSELNVNALELEDSALYLCASSLWAGIGNQPQHFGDGTRLSIL.

There are a few counts of this clonotype. V is TRBV25-1 and J is TRBJ2-3, with D possibly TRBD2 on 6 matching bases. The germline gives CDR1 MGHDK, CDR2 SYGVNS. This CDR3 has 14 residues. Trimming stripped 1 base from V and 6 bases from J, with 11 bases between. CDR3 sequence reads: CASSEFRGEDTQYF. As DNA, the CDR3 is TGTGCCAGCAGTGAATTCCGCGGGGAGGATACGCAGTATTTT.

This clonotype was seen a few times. This chain links TRBV7-8 with TRBJ2-5; maybe TRBD2 (6 bases). V was trimmed by 5 bases and J by 0 bases, leaving 13 bases between them. The length of the CDR3 is 15 residues. Germline CDR1 is SGHVS and CDR2 is FQNEAQ. In DNA form, the CDR3 reads TGTGCCAGCAGCCTCGGGGGATCCTACCAAGAGACCCAGTACTTC. It specifies CASSLGGSYQETQYF.

This clonotype was observed at least ten times. The chain joins TRBV4-3 to TRBJ2-6; D is ambiguous. This CDR3 has 16 amino acids. Germline CDR1 is LGHNA and CDR2 is YSLEER. The V end lost 0 bases, the J end lost 1 base, and 7 bases lay between the germline ends. CDR3 coding DNA: TGCGCCAGCAGCCAAGATCTTGGGTCTGGGGCCAACGTCCTGACTTTC. Translation: CASSQDLGSGANVLTF.

This rearrangement joins TRBV5-1 to TRBJ2-7, with 8 positions matching TRBD2. In germline, CDR1 is SGHRS, CDR2 YFSETQ. The CDR3 sequence is 16 residues long. J gave up 6 bases and V 1 base, and 12 bases lay outside the gene matches. The CDR3, as DNA: TGCGCCAGCAGCTTGATGGGTAGCGGGGTTTTGGGCGAGCAGTACTTC. It translates to CASSLMGSGVLGEQYF.

The chain links TRBV5-1 to TRBJ2-7; D not certain. With 0 bases removed from V and 0 bases from J, the gap between germline ends came to 10 bases. The germline V gene has CDR1 SGHRS and CDR2 YFSETQ. This CDR3 has 15 residues. Here the CDR3 reads CASSLGPSSSYEQYV. The CDR3, as DNA: TGCGCCAGCAGCTTGGGGCCGTCAAGCTCCTACGAGCAGTACGTC.

This chain connects TRBV2 to TRBJ2-2, with TRBD1 as a possible D gene (5 bases). Germline CDR1 is SNHLY and CDR2 is FYNNEI. There are 15 residues in the CDR3. The germline V and J ends were trimmed by 2 bases and 0 bases, with 7 bases remaining between them. CDR3 residues: CASSEWGPNTGELFF. In DNA, the CDR3 is TGTGCCAGCAGTGAATGGGGCCCGAACACCGGGGAGCTGTTTTTT.